This TCR beta chain was documented in a study of blood T cell repertoires in COVID-19. About the research overall: In each case, the material was cDNA or gDNA derived from T cells, B-cell-depleted T cells, or PBMCs.

Germline lookup yields CDR1 SNHLY and CDR2 FYNNEI. V trimming: 4 bases; J trimming: 7 bases; junction bases outside the gene matches: 7. CDR3 size: 16 residues. Measured with immunoSEQ multiplex PCR; TCRdb has only the in-frame clones, and not every one. The data show about 250,000 clones, with roughly four fifths seen just once and about 10% held by the top ten. Sequencing was performed on peripheral blood. The receptor was derived from an elderly man with acute or convalescent COVID-19. The genes are TRBV2 and TRBJ2-1; 13 bases are a match to TRBD2. The CDR3 region is CASSGTSGGFRNEQFF. CDR3 DNA sequence: TGTGCCAGCAGTGGGACTAGCGGGGGCTTTAGGAATGAGCAGTTCTTC.